This T cell receptor beta chain was profiled in a study of T-cell reconstitution after alpha-beta-depleted transplantation in children. There are a few counts of this clonotype. Preparing the TCRbeta library involved the use of unique molecular identifiers. TCRdb reprocessed the PCR reads via MiXCR and lists one record per CDR3 protein. The top ten hold under 3% of the sample, which has 450,000 to 600,000 distinct CDR3 sequences, over 25% seen once. The CDR3 consists of 15 residues. V was shortened by 3 bases and J by 11 bases, with 22 bases between the two germline ends. The sample here was PBMCs from the stem cell graft donor, taken from the stem cell graft. This chain uses TRBV12-3 or TRBV12-4 with TRBJ1-1; unclear D gene. The clonotype comes from a human donor who donated a stem cell graft to a child with aplastic anemia. The CDR3 spells CASSLRPPQASKAFF. The CDR3 region has the DNA TGTGCCAGCAGTTTGCGGCCGCCTCAGGCGAGTAAGGCTTTCTTT.